The T cell receptor beta chain under discussion was sequenced for a study of T cells after yellow fever vaccination. Trimming took 5 bases from V and 3 from J; bases not matched to a gene: 3. Germline values: CDR1 SGHTA, CDR2 FQGNSA. The CDR3 contains 15 residues. From the 5' RACE reads, TCRdb called clonotypes with MiXCR, one entry per CDR3 protein. The table has around 600,000 distinct CDR3 sequences, roughly an eighth seen once. The sequencing used PBMCs, collected on the day of the yellow fever booster vaccination. The rearrangement uses TRBV7-2 and TRBJ2-2; 10 positions match TRBD2. This sequence was found in a man aged 30 to 45 who received the YFV17D yellow fever vaccine. CDR3 in DNA: TGTGCCAGCAGCCCGGGACTAGCGTACACCGGGGAGCTGTTTTTT. Translated: CASSPGLAYTGELFF.